This T cell receptor (beta chain) is from a study of shared clonotypes between healthy human individuals. Study-level information: Each donor had three CD4 naive, three CD4 memory, two CD8 naive and one CD8 memory plate. Study-wide results and limits: When naive CD4 clonotypes were compared across a few donors, around 5% were shared. A small donor pool kept down the genetic and exposure-history diversity that was represented.

Here immunoSEQ multiplex PCR was the method, and the copy in TCRdb shows in-frame clones only, minus some. This table holds approximately 100,000 clones, around 68% found once. Healthy HIV-negative adults with no recent acute infections or vaccinations were recruited as donors. This clone was recorded once. Antigen unknown. Germline-derived CDR1 and CDR2 are SGDLS and YYNGEE. This CDR3 has 14 residues. This receptor was obtained from a young woman in good health. The sequenced sample was memory CD8+ T cells sorted from blood. Subset described: CD45RO+ cells pooled with CCR7-negative TemRA cells. This sequence joins TRBV9 and TRBJ2-5, with a weak D call TRBD2 (6 bases). The DNA end is more similar to TRBJ2-7, so the J call may be wrong. Here the CDR3 reads CASSAGGETYEQYF. CDR3 coding DNA: TGTGCCAGCAGCGCAGGAGGGGAAACCTACGAGCAGTACTTC.